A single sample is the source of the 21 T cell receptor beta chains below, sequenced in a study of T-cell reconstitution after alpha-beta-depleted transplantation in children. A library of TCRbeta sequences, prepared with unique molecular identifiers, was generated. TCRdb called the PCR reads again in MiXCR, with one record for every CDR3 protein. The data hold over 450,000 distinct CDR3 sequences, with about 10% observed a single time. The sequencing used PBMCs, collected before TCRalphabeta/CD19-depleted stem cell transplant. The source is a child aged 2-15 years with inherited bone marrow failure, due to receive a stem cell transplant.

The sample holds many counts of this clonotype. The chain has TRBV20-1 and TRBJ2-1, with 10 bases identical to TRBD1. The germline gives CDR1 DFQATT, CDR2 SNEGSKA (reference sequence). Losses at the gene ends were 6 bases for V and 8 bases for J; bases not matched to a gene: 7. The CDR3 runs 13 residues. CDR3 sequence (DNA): TGCAGTGCAGGCGGACAGGGGGATCATGAGCAGTTCTTC. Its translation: CSAGGQGDHEQFF.

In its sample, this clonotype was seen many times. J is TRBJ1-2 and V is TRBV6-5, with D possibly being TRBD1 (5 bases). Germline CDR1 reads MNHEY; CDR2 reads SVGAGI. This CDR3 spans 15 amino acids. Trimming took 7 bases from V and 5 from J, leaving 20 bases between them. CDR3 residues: CASIPIRGAGYGYTF. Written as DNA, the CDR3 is TGTGCCAGCATCCCCATAAGGGGCGCGGGGTATGGCTACACCTTC.

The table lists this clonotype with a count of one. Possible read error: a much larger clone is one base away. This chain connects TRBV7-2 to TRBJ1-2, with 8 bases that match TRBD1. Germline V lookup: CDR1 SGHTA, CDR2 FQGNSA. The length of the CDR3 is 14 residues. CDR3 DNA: TGTGCCAGCAGCCCCCCAGGGGGCACCTATAGCTACACCTTC. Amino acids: CASSPPGGTYSYTF.

The CDR3 DNA sequence: TGTGCCAGCAGCGCAGACGGGACCGGGGAGCTGTTTTTT. Translating it yields CASSADGTGELFF. The J gene is TRBJ2-2, the V gene TRBV7-9; D not resolved. The CDR3 has 13 amino acids. Germline CDR1 and CDR2: SEHNR and FQNEAQ (reference sequence). Trimming cost V 5 bases and J 5 bases, with 9 bases left between them.

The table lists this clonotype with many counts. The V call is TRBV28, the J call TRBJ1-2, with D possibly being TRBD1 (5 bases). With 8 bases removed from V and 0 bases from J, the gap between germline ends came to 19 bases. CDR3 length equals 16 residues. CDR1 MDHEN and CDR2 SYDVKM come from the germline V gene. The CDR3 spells CASGHQPGRSNYGYTF. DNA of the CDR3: TGTGCCAGCGGCCATCAACCGGGACGGTCTAACTATGGCTACACCTTC.

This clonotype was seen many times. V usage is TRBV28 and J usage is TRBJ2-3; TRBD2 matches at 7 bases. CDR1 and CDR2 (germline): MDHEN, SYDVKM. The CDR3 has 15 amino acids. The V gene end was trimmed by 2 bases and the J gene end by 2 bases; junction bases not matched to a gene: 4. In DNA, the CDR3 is TGTGCCAGCAGTTTAGCGGGAGAGGTCACAGATACGCAGTATTTT. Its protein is CASSLAGEVTDTQYF.

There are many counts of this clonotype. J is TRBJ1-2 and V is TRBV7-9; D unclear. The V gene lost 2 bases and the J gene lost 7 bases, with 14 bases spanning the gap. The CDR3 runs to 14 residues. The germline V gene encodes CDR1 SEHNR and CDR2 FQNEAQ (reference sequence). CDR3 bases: TGTGCCAGCAGCTTACCCATTTCAGGTGGTGGCTACACCTTC. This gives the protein CASSLPISGGGYTF.

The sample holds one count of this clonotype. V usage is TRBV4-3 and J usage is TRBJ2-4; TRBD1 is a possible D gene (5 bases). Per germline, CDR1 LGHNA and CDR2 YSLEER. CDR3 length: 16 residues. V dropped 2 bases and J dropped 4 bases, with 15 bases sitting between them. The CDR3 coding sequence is TGCGCCAGCAGCCAAAGCAGGTGTGGGGCTAAAAACATTCAGTACTTC. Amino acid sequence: CASSQSRCGAKNIQYF.

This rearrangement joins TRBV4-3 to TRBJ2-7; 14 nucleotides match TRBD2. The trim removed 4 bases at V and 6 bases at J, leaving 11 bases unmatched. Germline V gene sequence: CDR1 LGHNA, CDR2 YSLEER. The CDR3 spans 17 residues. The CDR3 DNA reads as TGCGCCAGCAGCCCTGGACTAGCGGGAGGCCTAGGCGGCGAGCAGTACTTC. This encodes CASSPGLAGGLGGEQYF.

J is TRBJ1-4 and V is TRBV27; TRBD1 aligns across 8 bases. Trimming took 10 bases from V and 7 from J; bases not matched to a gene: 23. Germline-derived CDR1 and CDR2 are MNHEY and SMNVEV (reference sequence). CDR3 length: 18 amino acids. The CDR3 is CANPPGPGGNGGSEKLFF. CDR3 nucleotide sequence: TGTGCCAACCCCCCCGGGCCAGGGGGCAATGGGGGGAGTGAAAAACTGTTTTTT.

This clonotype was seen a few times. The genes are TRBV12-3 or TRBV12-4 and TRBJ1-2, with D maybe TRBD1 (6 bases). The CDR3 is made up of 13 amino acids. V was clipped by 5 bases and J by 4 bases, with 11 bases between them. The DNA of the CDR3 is TGTGCCAGCAGTCCCAGGGGATTCTATGGCTACACCTTC. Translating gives CASSPRGFYGYTF.

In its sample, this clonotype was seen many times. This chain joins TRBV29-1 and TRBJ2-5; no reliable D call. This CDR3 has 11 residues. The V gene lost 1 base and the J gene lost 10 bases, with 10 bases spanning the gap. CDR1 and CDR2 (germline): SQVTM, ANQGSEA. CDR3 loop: CSVEALQDQYF. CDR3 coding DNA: TGCAGCGTTGAAGCTCTCCAGGACCAGTACTTC.

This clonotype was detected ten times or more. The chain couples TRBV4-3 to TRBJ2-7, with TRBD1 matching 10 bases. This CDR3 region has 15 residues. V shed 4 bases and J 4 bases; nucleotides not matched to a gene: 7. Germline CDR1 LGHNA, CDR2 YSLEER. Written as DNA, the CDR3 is TGCGCCAGCAGCCGATCCGGGACAGGGGTTTACGAGCAGTACTTC. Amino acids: CASSRSGTGVYEQYF.

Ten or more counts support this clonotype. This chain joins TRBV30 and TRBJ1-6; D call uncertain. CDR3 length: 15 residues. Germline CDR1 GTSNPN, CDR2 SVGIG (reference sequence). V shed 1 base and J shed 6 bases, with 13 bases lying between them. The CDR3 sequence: CAWSAPGMGNSPLHF. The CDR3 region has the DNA TGTGCCTGGAGTGCTCCGGGGATGGGTAATTCACCCCTCCACTTT.

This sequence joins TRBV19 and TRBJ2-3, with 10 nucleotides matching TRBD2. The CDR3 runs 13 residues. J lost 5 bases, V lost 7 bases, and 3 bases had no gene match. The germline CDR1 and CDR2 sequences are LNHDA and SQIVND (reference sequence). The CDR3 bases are TGTGCCAGTAACAGCGGGAGGGAAGATACGCAGTATTTT. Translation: CASNSGREDTQYF.

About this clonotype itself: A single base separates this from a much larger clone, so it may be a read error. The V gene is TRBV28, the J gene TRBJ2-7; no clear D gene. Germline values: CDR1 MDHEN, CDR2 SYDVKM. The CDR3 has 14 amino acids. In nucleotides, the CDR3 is TGTGCCGGCAGTCCCTTGAGTTCTGACCACGAGCAGTACTTC. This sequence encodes CAGSPLSSDHEQYF.

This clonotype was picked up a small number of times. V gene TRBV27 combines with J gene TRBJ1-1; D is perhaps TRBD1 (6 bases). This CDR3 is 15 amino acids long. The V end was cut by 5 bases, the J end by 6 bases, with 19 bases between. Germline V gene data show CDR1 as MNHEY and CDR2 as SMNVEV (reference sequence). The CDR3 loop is CASSPNQSGEAEAFF. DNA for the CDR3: TGTGCCAGCAGTCCCAACCAGTCAGGGGAGGCTGAAGCTTTCTTT.

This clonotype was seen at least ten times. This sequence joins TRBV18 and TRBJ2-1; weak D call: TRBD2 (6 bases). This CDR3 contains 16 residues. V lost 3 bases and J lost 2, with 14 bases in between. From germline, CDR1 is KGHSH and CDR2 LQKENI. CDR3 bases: TGTGCCAGCTCACCCGGCAGCGGGCTTACCTACAATGAGCAGTTCTTC. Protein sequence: CASSPGSGLTYNEQFF.

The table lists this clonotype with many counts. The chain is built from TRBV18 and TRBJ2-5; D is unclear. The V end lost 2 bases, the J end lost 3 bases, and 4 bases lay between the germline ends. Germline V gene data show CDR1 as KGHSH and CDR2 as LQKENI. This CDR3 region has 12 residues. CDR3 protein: CASSPEKETQYF. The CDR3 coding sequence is TGTGCCAGCTCACCAGAAAAAGAGACCCAGTACTTC.

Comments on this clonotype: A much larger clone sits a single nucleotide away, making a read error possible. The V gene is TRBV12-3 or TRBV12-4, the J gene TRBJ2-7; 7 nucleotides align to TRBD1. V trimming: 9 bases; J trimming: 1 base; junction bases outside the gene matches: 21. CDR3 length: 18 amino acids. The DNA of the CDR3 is TGTGCCAGGAGTCTCCGACTCGACAGGGTTGGGAATTCCTACGAGCAGTACTTC. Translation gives CARSLRLDRVGNSYEQYF.

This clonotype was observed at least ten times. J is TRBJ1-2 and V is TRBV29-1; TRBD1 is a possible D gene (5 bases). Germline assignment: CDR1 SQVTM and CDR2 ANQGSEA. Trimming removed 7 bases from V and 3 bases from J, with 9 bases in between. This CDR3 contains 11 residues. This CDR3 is CSAGEDYGYTF. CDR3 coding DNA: TGCAGCGCGGGGGAGGACTATGGCTACACCTTC. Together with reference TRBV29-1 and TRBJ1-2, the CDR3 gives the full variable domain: SAVISQKPSRDICQRGTSLTIQCQVDSQVTMMFWYRQQPGQSLTLIATANQGSEATYESGFVIDKFPISRPNLTFSTLTVSNMSPEDSSIYLCSAGEDYGYTFGSGTRLTVV.